Sequencing of this TCR beta chain was carried out in a study of cytomegalovirus exposure and HLA in healthy donors. Points from the study as a whole: TCR beta V- and J-gene trimming, according to a later analysis, was linked to a missense DCLRE1C variant.

Per the germline V gene, CDR1 is SQVTM and CDR2 is ANQGSEA. CDR3 length: 16 residues. Losses at the gene ends were 0 bases for V and 3 bases for J; bases not matched to a gene: 7. This clone was seen only a few times. The antigen is unknown. Vbeta (60) and Jbeta (13) primers were used in the PCR. Clones were sequenced by immunoSEQ multiplex PCR, and TCRdb holds only the in-frame ones, with some missing. The data show around 170,000 clones, with about 77% seen just once and 2% to 2.5% held by the top ten. The V gene is TRBV29-1, the J gene TRBJ2-1; 8 bases are a match to TRBD2. This clonotype was sampled from a woman between 25 and 40 years old in good health and CMV-seropositive. The material sequenced was PBMCs. Here the CDR3 DNA reads TGCAGCGTTGAAGATAACGGGGGGGCCAACTACAATGAGCAGTTCTTC. Translating it yields CSVEDNGGANYNEQFF.